The subject of this entry is one TCR beta chain. Its target is not known. The V gene lost 4 bases and the J gene lost 2 bases, with 9 bases spanning the gap. The CDR3 extends over 13 amino acids. Germline assignment: CDR1 SQVTM and CDR2 ANQGSEA. This entry belongs to a study of neurological immune-mediated disorders. Study-wide points: The absence of shared CDR3 amino acid sequences among expanded clones across subjects suggests private repertoires in all groups.

As for the cDNA, it was generated by 5'RACE with 10-nucleotide random UMIs. MiXCR was run by TCRdb on the 5' RACE reads, yielding one entry per CDR3 protein. The sample lists about 59,000 distinct CDR3 sequences; around 24% were seen once. As to time point: technical triplicate 2. This receptor was obtained from a man aged 55-75 years with HTLV-1-associated myelopathy (HAM/TSP). Input material: PBMCs. V is TRBV29-1 and J is TRBJ2-1; D perhaps matches TRBD1 (5 bases). This CDR3 reads CSVAQVTYNEQFF. For the CDR3, the DNA is TGCAGCGTTGCACAGGTCACCTACAATGAGCAGTTCTTC.